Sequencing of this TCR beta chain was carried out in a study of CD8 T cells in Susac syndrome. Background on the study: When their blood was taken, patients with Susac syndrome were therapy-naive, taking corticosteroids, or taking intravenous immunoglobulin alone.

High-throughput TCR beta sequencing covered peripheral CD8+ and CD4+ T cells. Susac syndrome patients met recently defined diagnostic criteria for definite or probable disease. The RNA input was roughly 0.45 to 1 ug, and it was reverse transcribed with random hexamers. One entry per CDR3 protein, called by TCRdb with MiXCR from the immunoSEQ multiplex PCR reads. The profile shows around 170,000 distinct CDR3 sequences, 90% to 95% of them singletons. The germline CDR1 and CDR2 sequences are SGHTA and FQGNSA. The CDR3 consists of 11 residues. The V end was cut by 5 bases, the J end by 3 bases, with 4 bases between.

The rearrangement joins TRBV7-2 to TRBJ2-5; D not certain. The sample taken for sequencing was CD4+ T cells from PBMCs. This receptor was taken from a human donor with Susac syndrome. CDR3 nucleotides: TGTGCCAGCAGCGCCAAAGAGACCCAGTACTTC. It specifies CASSAKETQYF.